This T cell receptor beta chain was identified in a study of blood T cell repertoires in COVID-19. Germline assignment: CDR1 MDHEN and CDR2 SYDVKM. CDR3 size: 16 residues. V was clipped by 2 bases and J by 2 bases, with 16 bases between them. Ages ranged from about 18 to 89 years, with residence in about 23 US areas. Participants reported their clinical history, and cohort assignment relied on those reports. Cohort 3 donors counted as recovered after two negative PCRs, clearance, or resolved symptoms. As processed by the authors: Amplified reference gene primers provided the basis for estimating nucleated cell counts. Sequencing was performed with immunoSEQ multiplex PCR; in TCRdb, only in-frame clones are kept and a portion is missing. V, J and clone size derive from that table, while D and trimming were established from the DNA sequence. The top ten hold more than 0.95% of the sample, which has over 250,000 clones, around 90% seen once.

The V gene is TRBV28, the J gene TRBJ2-7; possible D gene TRBD2, 6 bases. The sample taken for sequencing was PBMCs or T cells enriched from blood (not recorded which). The sequence was collected from a woman in her 30s who had recovered from COVID-19. The CDR3 nucleotides read TGTGCCAGCAGTTTAGCCGGGAGCGGAACTGCCTACGAGCAGTACTTC. The encoded protein is CASSLAGSGTAYEQYF.